This passage covers 17 T cell receptor beta chains from one sample sequenced in a study of spatial heterogeneity in lung cancer. Overall study findings and caveats: Tumors with more nonsynonymous mutations had more expanded intratumoral alpha and beta TCRs.

These TCRs' antigens remain unknown. TCRdb ran MiXCR on the 5' RACE reads and lists one entry per CDR3 protein. The data hold 8,500 to 10,000 distinct CDR3 sequences, with roughly 50% observed a single time. Time point: sample taken at primary tumor resection. Sequencing used lung tumor tissue, obtained at surgery. These receptor sequences come from a female donor with early-stage non-small cell lung cancer.

This clonotype was counted a few times. This chain connects TRBV4-3 to TRBJ2-1; TRBD2 is a possible D gene (6 bases). Germline V lookup: CDR1 LGHNA, CDR2 YSLEER. Trimming took 4 bases from V and 4 from J, leaving 11 bases between them. The CDR3 has 14 amino acids. The CDR3 sequence is CASSLRGTYNEQFF. As DNA, the CDR3 is TGCGCCAGCAGCCTAAGAGGGACTTACAATGAGCAGTTCTTC.

This clonotype was recorded a few times. The chain employs TRBV7-9 and TRBJ1-4; D is uncertain. The CDR3 runs to 13 residues. The germline gives CDR1 SEHNR, CDR2 FQNEAQ (reference sequence). V gave up 0 bases and J gave up 7 bases, with 6 bases separating them. CDR3 sequence reads: CASSLALREKLFF. The CDR3 DNA follows: TGTGCCAGCAGCTTAGCGCTTCGTGAAAAACTGTTTTTT.

This clonotype is medium-sized in the sample. The chain joins TRBV11-2 to TRBJ2-3, with D possibly TRBD2 on 6 matching bases. V gave up 4 bases and J gave up 2 bases, with 13 bases separating them. The germline V gene has CDR1 SGHAT and CDR2 FQNNGV. The CDR3 totals 15 residues. CDR3 sequence (DNA): TGTGCCAGCAGCTCGCGGGGAAGGGCCACAGATACGCAGTATTTT. Translated: CASSSRGRATDTQYF.

This clonotype appeared a few times. V and J are TRBV3-2 and TRBJ2-1; the table's TRBD2 call for D was not verified on the DNA. TRBV3-2 is a recognized pseudogene. The CDR3 runs 17 residues. CDR3 DNA: TGTGCCAGCCGGTCTAGCGGGGGCTACTACTCCTACAATGAGCAGTTCTTC. Translated, it gives CASRSSGGYYSYNEQFF.

The chain couples TRBV10-3 to TRBJ2-5, with D possibly being TRBD2 (5 bases). Germline-derived CDR1 and CDR2 are ENHRY and SYGVKD. V lost 6 bases to trimming and J lost 5 bases, with 13 bases between them. This CDR3 contains 13 residues. CDR3 amino acids: CAISGLGGETQYF. For the CDR3, the DNA is TGTGCCATCAGCGGACTTGGCGGGGAGACCCAGTACTTC.

V usage is TRBV20-1 and J usage is TRBJ2-7; no clear D. Germline loops: CDR1 DFQATT, CDR2 SNEGSKA (reference sequence). The CDR3 consists of 13 residues. Trimming took off 6 bases at V and 3 bases at J, with 15 bases between the two ends. DNA of the CDR3: TGCAGTGCGAAAGGGCTTTTGAGCTACGAGCAGTACTTC. Translated: CSAKGLLSYEQYF.

CDR3 in DNA: TGCGCCAGCAGCCAAGATCTCGAGGATGCAACTAATGAAAAACTGTTTTTT. Translated, it gives CASSQDLEDATNEKLFF. The genes are TRBV4-1 and TRBJ1-4; D remains unclear. Per the germline V gene, CDR1 is MGHRA and CDR2 is YSYEKL. The CDR3 contains 17 residues. Trimming removed 0 bases at V and 0 bases at J, with 11 bases between.

V usage is TRBV5-6 and J usage is TRBJ1-2; no reliable D call. CDR1 and CDR2 (germline): SGHDT, YYEEEE. The CDR3 extends over 13 amino acids. V was shortened by 4 bases and J by 4 bases, with 11 bases between the two germline ends. This CDR3 reads CASSTRTGYGYTF. CDR3 bases: TGTGCCAGCAGCACCAGGACGGGCTATGGCTACACCTTC.

The chain joins TRBV5-5 to TRBJ2-3; no reliable D call. Germline V CDR1 and CDR2: SGHKS, YYEKEE (reference sequence). Trimming pared 4 bases from V and 0 bases from J, leaving 15 bases between. This CDR3 is 16 amino acids long. CDR3 protein: CASSGISLRSTDTQYF. The CDR3 DNA reads as TGTGCCAGCAGCGGGATATCTCTCCGGAGCACAGATACGCAGTATTTT.

A few counts support this clonotype. This chain joins TRBV7-2 and TRBJ2-5, with a tentative D call TRBD1 (5 bases). Trimming stripped 1 base from V and 4 bases from J, with 13 bases between. This CDR3 spans 15 amino acids. The germline CDR1 and CDR2 sequences are SGHTA and FQGNSA. For the CDR3, the DNA is TGTGCCAGCAGCTTAGTTCCTTACCAGGGAGAGACCCAGTACTTC. It codes for CASSLVPYQGETQYF.

The CDR3 loop is CASSFRLYGYTF. CDR3 DNA sequence: TGTGCCAGCAGCTTCCGGCTCTATGGCTACACCTTC. V gene TRBV7-2 combines with J gene TRBJ1-2, with D unresolved. Trimming took off 3 bases at V and 4 bases at J, with 6 bases between the two ends. This CDR3 is built from 12 residues. CDR1 is SGHTA, CDR2 FQGNSA, per germline.

The chain carries TRBV20-1 and TRBJ2-7, with D possibly TRBD2 on 6 matching bases. The length of the CDR3 is 14 residues. CDR1 DFQATT and CDR2 SNEGSKA come from the germline V gene (reference sequence). The ends were cut back, 5 bases at V and 6 bases at J, with 20 bases in the middle. CDR3 sequence reads: CSAPRQTTEGEQYF. The CDR3 coding sequence is TGCAGTGCTCCCCGGCAAACTACGGAGGGCGAGCAGTACTTC.

This rearrangement joins TRBV6-1 to TRBJ1-5, with D perhaps TRBD1 (6 bases). This CDR3 contains 15 residues. Looked up from germline, CDR1 is MNHNS and CDR2 is SASEGT. V lost 4 bases to trimming and J lost 9 bases, with 19 bases between them. The CDR3 loop reads CASSGGPGNNWPQHF. CDR3 DNA: TGTGCCAGCAGTGGGGGGCCAGGGAATAATTGGCCCCAGCATTTT.

The genes are TRBV10-3 and TRBJ1-5; no firm D call. CDR1 ENHRY and CDR2 SYGVKD come from the germline V gene. Trimming took 3 bases from V and 4 from J, leaving 7 bases between them. The CDR3 covers 13 residues. The CDR3, as DNA: TGTGCCATCAGTGAACAGACTAATCAGCCCCAGCATTTT. Protein: CAISEQTNQPQHF.

The genes are TRBV7-2 and TRBJ2-1, with D unclear. Trimming stripped 0 bases from V and 7 bases from J, with 7 bases between. Germline loops: CDR1 SGHTA, CDR2 FQGNSA. The length of the CDR3 is 13 residues. In DNA form, the CDR3 reads TGTGCCAGCAGCTTAGCGCCCTGGAATGAGCAGTTCTTC. Protein sequence: CASSLAPWNEQFF.

This clonotype was seen only a few times. The V call is TRBV7-2, the J call TRBJ1-3; D uncertain. CDR1 is SGHTA and CDR2 is FQGNSA in the germline V gene. The CDR3 consists of 15 residues. V lost 1 base, J lost 7 bases, and 14 bases lay in between. In nucleotides, the CDR3 is TGTGCCAGCAGCTTAGAGGGCAGCTCCTTCAACACCATATATTTT. It codes for CASSLEGSSFNTIYF.

This clonotype has just a few counts. The V gene is TRBV18, the J gene TRBJ2-7, with D possibly TRBD2 on 6 matching bases. Per germline, CDR1 KGHSH and CDR2 LQKENI. The V end was cut by 8 bases, the J end by 10 bases, with 21 bases between. This CDR3 contains 13 residues. Here the CDR3 reads CASTNNAEGRQYF. CDR3 DNA sequence: TGTGCCAGCACCAACAACGCGGAGGGACGTCAGTACTTC.